Below, 29 T cell receptor beta chains from the same sample are listed, as sequenced in a study of beta chain features in type 1 diabetes. Reverse transcribing all isolated RNA meant expressed TCRB transcripts were sequenced. This table comes from immunoSEQ multiplex PCR, and its TCRdb copy is limited to in-frame clones, with some not included. The sample includes 300,000 to 400,000 clones, 8% to 13% of them seen just once. Specimen: naive CD4+ T cells from blood. These receptors were taken from a woman aged 25 to 39 in good health.

This clone has only a few counts. Other DNA sequences from this sample encode an identical CDR3 as well. The chain's CDR3 is CAWSVQGGSYNEQFF. The CDR3 coding sequence is TGTGCCTGGAGTGTACAGGGGGGCTCCTACAATGAGCAGTTCTTC. This rearrangement joins TRBV30 to TRBJ2-1, with 8 positions matching TRBD1. Trimming cost V 0 bases and J 0 bases; bases outside gene matches: 1. The CDR3 loop spans 15 amino acids. Per germline, CDR1 GTSNPN and CDR2 SVGIG (reference sequence).

The chain carries TRBV2 and TRBJ2-5; unclear D gene. The V end was cut by 10 bases, the J end by 1 base, with 13 bases between. The germline V gene encodes CDR1 SNHLY and CDR2 FYNNEI. This CDR3 spans 13 amino acids. The CDR3 sequence: CATSQELQETQYF. CDR3 nucleotide sequence: TGTGCCACCTCTCAGGAACTCCAAGAGACCCAGTACTTC.

V usage is TRBV6-1 and J usage is TRBJ2-3; 7 bases fit TRBD1. The CDR3 sequence is 15 residues long. V shed 1 base, J shed 3 bases, and the junction held 4 bases outside the gene matches. CDR1 is MNHNS and CDR2 is SASEGT in the germline V gene. CDR3 coding DNA: TGTGCCAGCAGTGAAGAGAGGGGGCCAACAGATACGCAGTATTTT. This encodes CASSEERGPTDTQYF.

This chain connects TRBV7-3 to TRBJ2-5; 8 bases are shared with TRBD2. This CDR3 region has 15 residues. Germline CDR1 and CDR2: SGHTA and FQGTGA. The V gene end was trimmed by 3 bases and the J gene end by 2 bases; junction bases not matched to a gene: 5. The CDR3 DNA sequence: TGTGCCAGCAGCTTCGACACTAGCGGACAAGAGACCCAGTACTTC. Amino acids: CASSFDTSGQETQYF.

This sequence joins TRBV4-2 and TRBJ2-5, with a tentative D call TRBD1 (5 bases). The V and J ends lost 4 bases and 5 bases respectively, with 14 bases between them. Germline loops: CDR1 LGHNA, CDR2 YNFKEQ. The CDR3 loop spans 14 amino acids. The CDR3 coding sequence is TGTGCCAGCAGCCCCCAGGGAAGTGCGGAGACCCAGTACTTC. Protein product: CASSPQGSAETQYF.

The rearrangement uses TRBV9 and TRBJ1-1; no reliable D call. Germline V gene data show CDR1 as SGDLS and CDR2 as YYNGEE. The CDR3 spans 16 residues. V lost 1 base, J lost 1 base, and 14 bases lay in between. The CDR3 is CASSVLPQIQNTEAFF. The CDR3 nucleotides read TGTGCCAGCAGCGTACTCCCTCAAATACAGAACACTGAAGCTTTCTTT.

This chain joins TRBV30 and TRBJ1-1; a possible D gene is TRBD1 (6 bases). Germline CDR1 GTSNPN, CDR2 SVGIG (reference sequence). Deletions cut 1 base from V and 1 base from J, with 10 bases between. The CDR3 extends over 14 amino acids. CDR3 sequence: CAWSDLGGNTEAFF. The DNA of the CDR3 is TGTGCCTGGAGTGACTTAGGGGGGAACACTGAAGCTTTCTTT.

This clone was seen just once. The CDR3 here is CASSETGGANGYTF. In DNA form, the CDR3 reads TGTGCCAGCAGCGAAACAGGGGGCGCGAATGGCTACACCTTC. V and J are TRBV7-3 and TRBJ1-2, with 9 bases identical to TRBD1. CDR3 length equals 14 residues. J lost 6 bases, V lost 5 bases, and 7 bases had no gene match. The V gene's germline CDR1 is SGHTA and CDR2 FQGTGA.

A note on this clone: The same CDR3 arises from other DNA sequences in this sample as well. CDR3 coding DNA: TGTGCCAGCAGCTTAGCGGGAGGGTCCTCCTACGAGCAGTACTTC. It encodes CASSLAGGSSYEQYF. The chain recombines TRBV7-2 with TRBJ2-7, with 7 bases that match TRBD2. The V segment lost 0 bases and the J segment 0 bases; nucleotides outside the gene matches: 2. In germline, CDR1 is SGHTA, CDR2 FQGNSA. The CDR3 consists of 15 residues.

This clone has only a few counts. The chain uses TRBV30 and TRBJ1-4; the match to TRBD1 covers 8 bases. Germline V gene sequence: CDR1 GTSNPN, CDR2 SVGIG (reference sequence). The CDR3 sequence is 12 residues long. With 4 bases clipped from V and 5 bases from J, the junction kept 0 bases outside the gene matches. The CDR3 loop reads CAWNRGNEKLFF. The CDR3 nucleotides read TGTGCCTGGAACAGGGGGAATGAAAAACTGTTTTTT.

The table lists this clone with a few counts. This chain joins TRBV6-1 and TRBJ1-2; TRBD1 agrees at 7 bases. With 0 bases clipped from V and 8 bases from J, the junction kept 6 bases outside the gene matches. The CDR3 is 14 residues long. Germline values: CDR1 MNHNS, CDR2 SASEGT. CDR3 nucleotide sequence: TGTGCCAGCAGTGAAGCGGCCAGGGGGGACGGCTACACCTTC. The encoded protein is CASSEAARGDGYTF.

This clone was found a few times. A junction end diverges from the germline sequence, so it may reflect a read error. This chain links TRBV7-7 with TRBJ2-1; the match to TRBD2 covers 13 bases. The CDR3 is 17 amino acids. The germline V gene encodes CDR1 SSHAT and CDR2 FNYEAQ (reference sequence). CDR3 DNA sequence: TGTGCTAGCAGCTTAGACTACCGGACTAGCGGGGGCGATGAGCAGTTCTTC. Protein product: CASSLDYRTSGGDEQFF.

There are a few counts of this clone. The V gene is TRBV28, the J gene TRBJ1-2; D is perhaps TRBD1 (5 bases). Germline V CDR1 and CDR2: MDHEN, SYDVKM. V was pared by 7 bases and J by 4 bases, with 10 bases between. The length of the CDR3 is 12 residues. DNA for the CDR3: TGTGCCAGCATGGGGGGATCCTATGGCTACACCTTC. Translated: CASMGGSYGYTF.

The chain joins TRBV11-1 to TRBJ2-7; a weak D match, TRBD1 (6 bases). The CDR3 runs to 13 residues. The germline V gene encodes CDR1 SGHAT and CDR2 FQDESV (reference sequence). Trimming removed 5 bases from V and 5 bases from J, with 13 bases in between. The CDR3 spells CASSPGVVNEQYF. CDR3 DNA: TGTGCCAGCAGCCCAGGGGTAGTTAACGAGCAGTACTTC. Using reference TRBV11-1 and TRBJ2-7 for the parts outside the CDR3, the full variable domain is EAEVAQSPRYKITEKSQAVAFWCDPISGHATLYWYRQILGQGPELLVQFQDESVVDDSQLPKDRFSAERLKGVDSTLKIQPAELGDSAMYLCASSPGVVNEQYFGPGTRLTVT.

This clone was recorded a few times. The chain has TRBV5-6 and TRBJ2-5; D not resolved. Trimming took off 1 base at V and 7 bases at J, with 5 bases between the two ends. Looked up from germline, CDR1 is SGHDT and CDR2 is YYEEEE. This CDR3 spans 11 amino acids. The CDR3: CASSLLGTQYF. CDR3 in DNA: TGTGCCAGCAGCTTGCTAGGGACCCAGTACTTC.

The chain is built from TRBV2 and TRBJ2-3; tentatively, D is TRBD2 (5 bases). CDR3 length: 13 amino acids. Trimming cost V 7 bases and J 0 bases, with 8 bases left between them. Germline assignment: CDR1 SNHLY and CDR2 FYNNEI. The CDR3 here is CASNWESTDTQYF. The CDR3 region has the DNA TGTGCCAGCAATTGGGAGAGCACAGATACGCAGTATTTT.

The chain employs TRBV28 and TRBJ1-1; D gene ambiguous. V was clipped by 6 bases and J by 5 bases, with 19 bases between them. Per germline, CDR1 MDHEN and CDR2 SYDVKM. The CDR3 runs to 15 residues. The CDR3 sequence: CASRRERTVRTEAFF. The CDR3 nucleotides read TGTGCCAGCAGAAGAGAGAGAACAGTTCGGACTGAAGCTTTCTTT.

This clone was found a few times. V is TRBV10-3 and J is TRBJ2-1; the match to TRBD1 covers 7 bases. The CDR3 consists of 12 residues. Trimming took 11 bases from V and 7 from J; bases not matched to a gene: 8. Germline V lookup: CDR1 ENHRY, CDR2 SYGVKD. Here the CDR3 DNA reads TGTGCCTTAGGGACAGCCGGGAATGAGCAGTTCTTC. Translated: CALGTAGNEQFF.

The chain carries TRBV7-2 and TRBJ1-2; D possibly corresponds to TRBD1 (6 bases). V lost 7 bases to trimming and J lost 4 bases, with 19 bases between them. Germline lookup yields CDR1 SGHTA and CDR2 FQGNSA. The CDR3 runs to 15 residues. In DNA, the CDR3 is TGTGCCAGCACCCGGGACATCGGCCCGTCCTATGGCTACACCTTC. This gives the protein CASTRDIGPSYGYTF.

This clone has just a few counts. The rearrangement joins TRBV5-4 to TRBJ2-1, with 8 bases that match TRBD2. Germline V gene lookup returns CDR1 SGHNT and CDR2 YYREEE (reference sequence). V was pared by 4 bases and J by 7 bases, with 13 bases of the junction left unmatched. There are 16 residues in the CDR3. CDR3 in amino acids: CASSLGRGGRTNEQFF. The CDR3 DNA reads TGTGCCAGCAGCCTGGGCCGCGGGGGGCGCACAAATGAGCAGTTCTTC. Full variable domain (missing parts from reference TRBV5-4 and TRBJ2-1): ETGVTQSPTHLIKTRGQQVTLRCSSQSGHNTVSWYQQALGQGPQFIFQYYREEENGRGNFPPRFSGLQFPNYSSELNVNALELDDSALYLCASSLGRGGRTNEQFFGPGTRLTVL.

This clone has just one count. The chain uses TRBV7-2 and TRBJ2-7; weak D call: TRBD1 (5 bases). CDR1 and CDR2 from the germline V gene are SGHTA and FQGNSA. The CDR3 length is 16 residues. V was trimmed by 2 bases and J by 0 bases, leaving 14 bases between them. The DNA of the CDR3 is TGTGCCAGCAGCTTAAAAAGTGACAGCTACTCCTACGAGCAGTACTTC. Amino acids: CASSLKSDSYSYEQYF.

The chain carries TRBV7-9 and TRBJ2-1, with TRBD1 matching over 9 bases. V shed 4 bases, J shed 4 bases, and the junction held 8 bases outside the gene matches. The CDR3 runs to 16 residues. Per the germline V gene, CDR1 is SEHNR and CDR2 is FQNEAQ (reference sequence). The DNA for the CDR3 is TGTGCCAGCAGCTCTACAGGGGGCAACCTTTACAATGAGCAGTTCTTC. Translating gives CASSSTGGNLYNEQFF.

Only a few counts were recorded for this clone. J is TRBJ2-1 and V is TRBV4-2, with 7 nucleotides matching TRBD2. This CDR3 contains 15 residues. V shed 6 bases, J shed 3 bases, and the junction held 8 bases outside the gene matches. The V gene's germline CDR1 is LGHNA and CDR2 YNFKEQ. CDR3: CASRQTGGSYNEQFF. The CDR3 DNA is TGTGCCAGCAGACAAACGGGAGGTAGCTACAATGAGCAGTTCTTC.

The J gene is TRBJ2-6, the V gene TRBV19; D ambiguous. V lost 7 bases to trimming and J lost 0 bases, with 4 bases between them. Germline CDR1 LNHDA, CDR2 SQIVND (reference sequence). CDR3 length: 13 residues. Written as DNA, the CDR3 is TGTGCCAGTACGTACTCTGGGGCCAACGTCCTGACTTTC. Its protein product is CASTYSGANVLTF.

This clone was counted only a few times. V gene TRBV18 combines with J gene TRBJ2-2; 7 nucleotides match TRBD1. The length of the CDR3 is 14 residues. Germline CDR1 is KGHSH and CDR2 is LQKENI. The ends lost 5 bases at V and 7 bases at J; junction bases unmatched: 7. The CDR3 is CASSTGTEDGELFF. CDR3 DNA sequence: TGTGCCAGCTCAACCGGGACAGAAGACGGGGAGCTGTTTTTT.

The chain joins TRBV7-2 to TRBJ2-3; a weak D match, TRBD1 (6 bases). This CDR3 is built from 15 residues. Germline CDR1 reads SGHTA; CDR2 reads FQGNSA. V lost 1 base and J lost 5, with 13 bases in between. The CDR3: CASSLDHREIDTQYF. CDR3 nucleotides: TGTGCCAGCAGCTTAGACCACAGGGAGATAGATACGCAGTATTTT.

This clone was seen only a few times. The chain couples TRBV4-3 to TRBJ1-4; D is unresolved. CDR3 length: 13 residues. V was pared by 0 bases and J by 7 bases, with 6 bases between. Germline CDR1 LGHNA, CDR2 YSLEER. CDR3 region: CASSQDRGEKLFF. The CDR3 nucleotides are TGCGCCAGCAGCCAAGACCGGGGTGAAAAACTGTTTTTT.

The genes are TRBV4-3 and TRBJ2-1; the D gene is possibly TRBD1 (6 bases). V lost 2 bases and J 5 bases, leaving 16 bases between the germline ends. The CDR3 contains 16 residues. Germline values: CDR1 LGHNA, CDR2 YSLEER. The chain's CDR3 is CASSQSPWTADNEQFF. The CDR3 nucleotides are TGCGCCAGCAGCCAATCGCCATGGACAGCCGACAATGAGCAGTTCTTC.

This clone has a handful of counts. The junction does not match germline at one end; this may be a read error. The rearrangement joins TRBV30 to TRBJ2-7; D perhaps matches TRBD1 (5 bases). CDR3 size: 13 residues. Germline CDR1 GTSNPN, CDR2 SVGIG (reference sequence). The DNA for the CDR3 is TGTGCCAGGAGTAGGGGCACCAGCTACGAGCAGTACTTC. Its protein is CARSRGTSYEQYF. The entire variable domain, with the rest obtained from reference TRBV30 and TRBJ2-7, is as follows: SQTIHQWPATLVQPVGSPLSLECTVEGTSNPNLYWYRQAAGRGLQLLFYSVGIGQISSEVPQNLSASRPQDRQFILSSKKLLLSDSGFYLCARSRGTSYEQYFGPGTRLTVT.